This T cell receptor (beta chain) was identified in a study of T cell responses to AZD1222 COVID-19 vaccine. Whole-study results and caveats: Dominant CD4 TCR responses targeted spike regions 160-218 and 743-854. Nearly half of spike-specific TCRs reportedly target unmutated variant regions. Donors, mostly white British, included more females; clonal diversity was possibly underestimated.

About this clone itself: Its antigen remains unidentified.

Pooled together were second doses at about 4 or about 12 weeks. Germline values: CDR1 SGHRS, CDR2 YFSETQ. This CDR3 spans 15 amino acids. V shed 0 bases, J shed 5 bases, and the junction held 8 bases outside the gene matches. Some clones are missing from TCRdb's copy, which holds only in-frame ones; the method was immunoSEQ multiplex PCR. In the table there are fewer than 180,000 clones, around nine tenths of which are singletons. The starting material was peripheral blood, obtained 28 days after the second AZD1222 dose. The sequence was obtained from an adult who received the AZD1222 COVID-19 vaccine. The chain uses TRBV5-1 and TRBJ2-7; 7 bases are a match to TRBD1. The DNA of the CDR3 is TGCGCCAGCAGCTTGGATGCCGGGACAGTGAACGAGCAGTACTTC. Translating it yields CASSLDAGTVNEQYF.